This TCR beta chain is drawn from a study of T cell responses to AZD1222 COVID-19 vaccine. Whole-study results and caveats: The donors showed a predominance of white British ancestry and of females, with possible underestimation of clonal diversity. Within unmutated variant regions lay the reported targets of nearly half of spike-specific TCRs. Scientists sampled the repertoires only once the peak T cell response had passed.

The assay was immunoSEQ multiplex PCR, and TCRdb's table has in-frame clones only and misses some. The data hold tens of thousands of clones, with around 90% observed a single time. Comments on this clone: The antigen is unknown.

Looked up from germline, CDR1 is SEHNR and CDR2 is FQNEAQ (reference sequence). The ends were cut back, 3 bases at V and 1 base at J, with 3 bases in the middle. This CDR3 region has 12 residues. The receptor comes from an adult who received the AZD1222 COVID-19 vaccine. The rearrangement links TRBV7-9 to TRBJ1-1, with no clear D. Sequences were derived from peripheral blood, sampled 28 days after the second AZD1222 dose. The CDR3 sequence is CASSFENTEAFF. In nucleotides, the CDR3 is TGTGCCAGCAGCTTTGAGAACACTGAAGCTTTCTTT. The variable domain in full, with the rest retrieved from reference TRBV7-9 and TRBJ1-1, is DTGVSQNPRHKITKRGQNVTFRCDPISEHNRLYWYRQTLGQGPEFLTYFQNEAQLEKSRLLSDRFSAERPKGSFSTLEIQRTEQGDSAMYLCASSFENTEAFFGQGTRLTVV.